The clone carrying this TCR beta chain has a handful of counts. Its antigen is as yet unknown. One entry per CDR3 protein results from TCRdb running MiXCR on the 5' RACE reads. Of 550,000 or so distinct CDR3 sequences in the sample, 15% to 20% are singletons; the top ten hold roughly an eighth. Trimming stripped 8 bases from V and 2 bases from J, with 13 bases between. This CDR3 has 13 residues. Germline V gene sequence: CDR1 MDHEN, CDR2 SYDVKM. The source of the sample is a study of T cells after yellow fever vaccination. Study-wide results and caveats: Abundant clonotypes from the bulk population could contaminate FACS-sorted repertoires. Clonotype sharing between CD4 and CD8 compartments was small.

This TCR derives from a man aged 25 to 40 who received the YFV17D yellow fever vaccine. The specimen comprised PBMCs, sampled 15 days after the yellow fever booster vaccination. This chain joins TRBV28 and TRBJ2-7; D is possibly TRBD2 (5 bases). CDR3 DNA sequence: TGTGCCAGCGGAACTAGGGCCCCCTACGAGCAGTACTTC. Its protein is CASGTRAPYEQYF.